This passage covers 6 T cell receptor beta chains from one sample sequenced in a study of molecular identifiers for immune sequencing clone quantification (dated by TCRdb to 2017 to 2018). To prepare the library, PCR was applied. Sequenced on a NextSeq 500. Through fastp at Q25 and MiXCR, TCRdb rebuilt clones from the public reads, retaining in-frame beta chains. Each entry merges the rows of one CDR3 protein and shows their most common DNA and genes. The sample records approximately 500,000 distinct CDR3 sequences, 25% of which are singletons. The top ten clones comprise under 0.85% of the sample. The source material was naive CD8+ T cells from blood, with Jurkat cell RNA spiked in. Read against the paper, the sample's cell subset or site label means: FACS-sorted CD8+CD4-CCR7+CD45RA+ naive T cells. Receptors originate from a human donor in good health. Some libraries in this study had Jurkat cell RNA spiked in.

This clonotype was seen many times. V and J are TRBV19 and TRBJ1-5; the D is unclear. The CDR3 covers 14 residues. The germline V and J ends were trimmed by 3 bases and 5 bases, with 11 bases remaining between them. CDR1 and CDR2 (germline): LNHDA, SQIVND (reference sequence). CDR3 residues: CASSILGGDQPQHF. CDR3 DNA: TGTGCCAGTAGTATTTTGGGCGGGGATCAGCCCCAGCATTTT. Using reference TRBV19 and TRBJ1-5 for the parts outside the CDR3, the full variable domain is DGGITQSPKYLFRKEGQNVTLSCEQNLNHDAMYWYRQDPGQGLRLIYYSQIVNDFQKGDIAEGYSVSREKKESFPLTVTSAQKNPTAFYLCASSILGGDQPQHFGDGTRLSIL.

A few counts support this clonotype. This chain links TRBV13 with TRBJ1-1; weak D call: TRBD1 (6 bases). This CDR3 contains 14 residues. Trimming took off 10 bases at V and 3 bases at J, with 18 bases between the two ends. Germline CDR1 and CDR2: PRHDT and FYEKMQ (reference sequence). The CDR3 is CATRGWGLDTEAFF. The CDR3 DNA is TGTGCCACCAGGGGATGGGGCCTCGACACTGAAGCTTTCTTT. Looking up the rest from reference TRBV13 and TRBJ1-1 gives the full variable domain: AAGVIQSPRHLIKEKRETATLKCYPIPRHDTVYWYQQGPGQDPQFLISFYEKMQSDKGSIPDRFSAQQFSDYHSELNMSSLELGDSALYFCATRGWGLDTEAFFGQGTRLTVV.

This clonotype was observed many times. V usage is TRBV11-3 and J usage is TRBJ2-1, with D unclear. The V gene lost 5 bases and the J gene lost 0 bases, with 8 bases spanning the gap. The CDR3 spans 14 residues. Germline V lookup: CDR1 SGHNT, CDR2 YENEEA. The CDR3 coding sequence is TGTGCCAGCAGCCCGAGAAGCTCCTACAATGAGCAGTTCTTC. Protein sequence: CASSPRSSYNEQFF.

This clonotype was seen many times. The chain joins TRBV20-1 to TRBJ2-7; 9 nucleotides line up with TRBD2. This CDR3 region has 15 residues. CDR1 DFQATT and CDR2 SNEGSKA come from the germline V gene (reference sequence). Trimming removed 3 bases from V and 3 bases from J; junction bases left unmatched: 9. The CDR3 bases are TGCAGTGCTAGGATCACTAGCGGGCGTTACTACGAGCAGTACTTC. Its protein product is CSARITSGRYYEQYF.

On this clonotype itself: This may arise from a read error, as a much more abundant clone is one base away. The V and J genes are TRBV28 and TRBJ1-1, with 12 positions matching TRBD1. Germline assignment: CDR1 MDHEN and CDR2 SYDVKM. CDR3 length: 16 amino acids. The junction had 11 bases not matched to a gene; V was cut back by 8 bases and J by 4 bases. CDR3 loop: CASGPYGTGGRTEAFF. CDR3 nucleotide sequence: TGTGCCAGCGGCCCATACGGGACAGGGGGCCGCACTGAAGCTTTCTTT.

As to this clonotype: Being one base from a much bigger clone, this may be a read error. The chain carries TRBV7-6 and TRBJ2-3, with 7 bases aligning to TRBD2. The germline V gene has CDR1 SGHVS and CDR2 FNYEAQ. J lost 1 base, V lost 4 bases, and 5 bases had no gene match. The CDR3 extends over 15 amino acids. DNA for the CDR3: TGTGCCAGCAGCTCACAAGCGGGGCGCACAGATACGCAGTATTTT. This gives the protein CASSSQAGRTDTQYF. Looking up the rest from reference TRBV7-6 and TRBJ2-3 gives the full variable domain: GAGVSQSPRYKVTKRGQDVALRCDPISGHVSLYWYRQALGQGPEFLTYFNYEAQQDKSGLPNDRFSAERPEGSISTLTIQRTEQRDSAMYRCASSSQAGRTDTQYFGPGTRLTVL.